This T cell receptor (beta chain) was captured by sequencing in a study of T cell responses to AZD1222 COVID-19 vaccine. CDR3 size: 13 residues. Germline V gives CDR1 LNHDA, CDR2 SQIVND (reference sequence). V dropped 6 bases and J dropped 4 bases, with 12 bases sitting between them. Data came from immunoSEQ multiplex PCR; TCRdb stores just in-frame clones and leaves some out. The table lists about 170,000 clones, around 85% of them singletons, with 0.85% to 1.1% in the top ten. The V call is TRBV19, the J call TRBJ2-5; D gene unclear. The specimen comprised peripheral blood, sampled 28 days after the second AZD1222 dose. This TCR derives from an adult who received the AZD1222 COVID-19 vaccine. The chain's CDR3 is CASRRSPAETQYF. CDR3 nucleotides: TGTGCCAGTAGGCGCTCCCCGGCAGAGACCCAGTACTTC.